Following are 15 T cell receptor beta chains from one sample sequenced in a study of T cell responses to AZD1222 COVID-19 vaccine. Sequencing used immunoSEQ multiplex PCR; TCRdb keeps in-frame clones, though not all of them. The sample holds 100,000 or so clones, approximately 92% seen once. The source was peripheral blood, collected 28 days after the second AZD1222 dose. The receptors shown here come from an adult who received the AZD1222 COVID-19 vaccine.

This rearrangement joins TRBV6-2 or TRBV6-3 to TRBJ2-1, with 10 bases lining up with TRBD2. J lost 7 bases, V lost 4 bases, and 10 bases had no gene match. This CDR3 contains 16 residues. CDR1 and CDR2 from the germline V gene are MNHEY and SVGEGT. CDR3 region: CASSSTPLAGVNEQFF. The CDR3 DNA sequence: TGTGCCAGCAGTTCCACCCCGCTAGCGGGAGTGAATGAGCAGTTCTTC.

The CDR3 region has the DNA TGTGCCGGGAGGGTTGGGCCAACTAAGGAGCAGTACTTC. This encodes CAGRVGPTKEQYF. The rearrangement uses TRBV9 and TRBJ2-7; 7 nucleotides agree with TRBD2. The CDR3 contains 13 residues. The J segment lost 7 bases and the V segment lost 10 bases, leaving 14 bases of the junction unmatched. Germline V lookup: CDR1 SGDLS, CDR2 YYNGEE.

The rearrangement links TRBV11-2 to TRBJ2-7, with TRBD2 matching 10 bases. The ends lost 3 bases at V and 0 bases at J; junction bases unmatched: 8. The germline V gene encodes CDR1 SGHAT and CDR2 FQNNGV. The CDR3 has 17 amino acids. CDR3 DNA sequence: TGTGCCAGCAGCTTCATAGCGGGAGGTTCAGGCTCCTACGAGCAGTACTTC. Residues: CASSFIAGGSGSYEQYF.

The V gene is TRBV11-2, the J gene TRBJ2-7; 8 bases are shared with TRBD2. Germline trimming cut 3 bases from V and 5 bases from J; bases unmatched to any gene: 9. Germline-derived CDR1 and CDR2 are SGHAT and FQNNGV. The CDR3 is made up of 15 amino acids. The DNA for the CDR3 is TGTGCCAGCAGCTTGTTAAGCGGGAGAACCAACGAGCAGTACTTC. This translates into CASSLLSGRTNEQYF. The full variable domain, with the rest looked up from reference TRBV11-2 and TRBJ2-7, is EAGVAQSPRYKIIEKRQSVAFWCNPISGHATLYWYQQILGQGPKLLIQFQNNGVVDDSQLPKDRFSAERLKGVDSTLKIQPAKLEDSAVYLCASSLLSGRTNEQYFGPGTRLTVT.

The chain recombines TRBV23-1 with TRBJ1-5; no reliable D call. TRBV23-1 is an open reading frame, and its role is uncertain. Trimming took off 0 bases at V and 10 bases at J, with 13 bases between the two ends. The CDR3 runs to 14 residues. The CDR3 nucleotides are TGCGCCAGCAGTCAATCGTGCGGTCCTCAACCCCAGCATTTT. Translation: CASSQSCGPQPQHF.

The chain employs TRBV19 and TRBJ1-1; 7 bases fit TRBD1. Germline CDR1 LNHDA, CDR2 SQIVND (reference sequence). V was clipped by 5 bases and J by 1 base; unmatched bases: 4. The CDR3 totals 14 residues. The CDR3 loop reads CASSAWTGNTEAFF. The CDR3 coding sequence is TGTGCCAGTAGTGCGTGGACAGGGAACACTGAAGCTTTCTTT.

This chain connects TRBV7-9 to TRBJ1-4; D is unclear. The CDR3 runs to 12 residues. Germline CDR1 and CDR2: SEHNR and FQNEAQ (reference sequence). Trimming took off 5 bases at V and 13 bases at J, with 14 bases between the two ends. The CDR3 region has the DNA TGTGCCAGCAGCCAGGAAATACAGTTACTGTTTTTT. Amino acid sequence: CASSQEIQLLFF. Using reference TRBV7-9 and TRBJ1-4 for the parts outside the CDR3, the full variable domain is DTGVSQNPRHKITKRGQNVTFRCDPISEHNRLYWYRQTLGQGPEFLTYFQNEAQLEKSRLLSDRFSAERPKGSFSTLEIQRTEQGDSAMYLCASSQEIQLLFFGSGTQLSVL.

The rearrangement uses TRBV7-9 and TRBJ1-5, with 7 nucleotides matching TRBD1. V was pared by 2 bases and J by 6 bases, with 4 bases of the junction left unmatched. Germline V lookup: CDR1 SEHNR, CDR2 FQNEAQ (reference sequence). This CDR3 spans 14 amino acids. In DNA, the CDR3 is TGTGCCAGCAGCTTAACAGGGGCGGTTCAGCCCCAGCATTTT. It codes for CASSLTGAVQPQHF.

The chain has TRBV2 and TRBJ2-1; 7 bases match TRBD2. V dropped 2 bases and J dropped 3; count of bases not matched to a gene: 7. In germline, CDR1 is SNHLY, CDR2 FYNNEI. This CDR3 region has 16 residues. CDR3 in amino acids: CASSENGGRSYNEQFF. CDR3 coding DNA: TGTGCCAGCAGTGAAAACGGCGGGAGAAGCTACAATGAGCAGTTCTTC.

V and J are TRBV18 and TRBJ2-7; TRBD2 matches at 10 bases. Trimming cost V 1 base and J 5 bases; bases outside gene matches: 8. This CDR3 comprises 16 residues. CDR1 is KGHSH, CDR2 LQKENI, per germline. CDR3 loop: CASSPRLAGGINEQYF. The CDR3 DNA sequence: TGTGCCAGCTCACCACGGTTAGCGGGAGGCATAAACGAGCAGTACTTC.

V usage is TRBV4-1 and J usage is TRBJ2-1; unclear D gene. Looked up from germline, CDR1 is MGHRA and CDR2 is YSYEKL. The length of the CDR3 is 14 residues. V shed 0 bases and J shed 7 bases, with 10 bases lying between them. The DNA for the CDR3 is TGCGCCAGCAGCCAAGAGAGAGTAGGAAATGAGCAGTTCTTC. It codes for CASSQERVGNEQFF.

The chain employs TRBV28 and TRBJ1-6; D is undetermined. Trimming took off 3 bases at V and 6 bases at J, with 15 bases between the two ends. In germline, CDR1 is MDHEN, CDR2 SYDVKM. The length of the CDR3 is 16 residues. This CDR3 is CASSFVLAGPNSPLHF. CDR3 DNA: TGTGCCAGCAGTTTCGTCCTGGCAGGCCCTAATTCACCCCTCCACTTT.

The rearrangement links TRBV6-5 to TRBJ1-5; D perhaps matches TRBD1 (5 bases). Germline CDR1 reads MNHEY; CDR2 reads SVGAGI. V lost 5 bases, J lost 0 bases, and 11 bases lay in between. There are 15 residues in the CDR3. This chain's CDR3 is CASSPGVLSNQPQHF. The CDR3, as DNA: TGTGCCAGCAGTCCGGGGGTCCTTAGCAATCAGCCCCAGCATTTT.

The chain links TRBV5-5 to TRBJ2-4, with a weak D call TRBD1 (6 bases). This CDR3 has 16 residues. The V and J ends lost 1 base and 9 bases respectively, with 20 bases between them. Germline lookup yields CDR1 SGHKS and CDR2 YYEKEE (reference sequence). The CDR3, as DNA: TGTGCCAGCAGCTTGAGGTCCTACAGGGTGAGCGGCATTCAGTACTTC. Translated, it gives CASSLRSYRVSGIQYF. The full variable domain, completed using reference TRBV5-5 and TRBJ2-4, is DAGVTQSPTHLIKTRGQQVTLRCSPISGHKSVSWYQQVLGQGPQFIFQYYEKEERGRGNFPDRFSARQFPNYSSELNVNALLLGDSALYLCASSLRSYRVSGIQYFGAGTRLSVL.

This chain connects TRBV12-5 to TRBJ1-2, with D perhaps matching TRBD1 (5 bases). Germline CDR1 and CDR2: LGHNT and FRNRAP. This CDR3 has 15 amino acids. The germline V and J ends were trimmed by 1 base and 3 bases, with 12 bases remaining between them. The CDR3 here is CASGLAVDSYYGYTF. The CDR3 nucleotides are TGTGCTAGTGGTTTGGCAGTCGACAGTTACTATGGCTACACCTTC.